This T cell receptor beta chain was obtained from a study of technical replicates of blood from a handful of donors (dated 2017 in TCRdb). Library generation was performed with the immunoSEQ multiplex PCR assay. Here the immuneACCESS table is served through TCRdb, limited to in-frame sequences with V and J called. Missing clones are a known gap in these copies; in checked studies unresolved V genes cover under half, and the rest lacks a known reason. Across this sample there are around 77,000 clones, with just under 95% seen only once. The top ten clones comprise 0.41% of the sample. V is pared back by 2 bases and J by 9 bases, with 11 bases lying between the germline termini. The germline V gene provides CDR1 SNHLY and CDR2 FYNNEI. Counted from cysteine to phenylalanine, this CDR3 has 13 amino acids. Of the read, only the CDR3 DNA is kept; its 39 bases are in frame from base 1. Comments on this clone: This receptor's antigen is unknown. Base qualities are not at hand, and no much larger clone is one base apart.

This receptor chain uses TRBV2 and TRBJ2-1; the D gene is perhaps TRBD1, from 6 matching bases. The sequenced material came from T cells isolated from PBMCs. This TCR came from a human donor in good health. The CDR3 region: CASSEWGLLEQFF. Read as DNA, the sequence is TGTGCCAGCAGTGAATGGGGGCTGCTTGAGCAGTTCTTC.